At least ten counts were recorded for the clone carrying this T cell receptor (beta chain). This specimen belongs to a study of spatial heterogeneity in lung cancer. As for time point: sample taken at primary tumor resection. The library protocol tagged each TCR cDNA with a unique molecular identifier. One entry per CDR3 protein, called by TCRdb with MiXCR from the 5' RACE reads. The table records approximately 25,000 distinct CDR3 sequences, roughly 7.2% of them present only once. CDR3 length equals 17 residues. Trimming pared 3 bases from V and 0 bases from J, leaving 17 bases between. Per germline, CDR1 SGDLS and CDR2 YYNGEE.

The chain recombines TRBV9 with TRBJ2-3; D uncertain. Material: PBMCs, obtained at surgery. This sequence originates from a male donor with early-stage non-small cell lung cancer. The CDR3 nucleotides are TGTGCCAGCAGCGGGTCCCGCGGAGCGTCTAGCACAGATACGCAGTATTTT. The encoded protein is CASSGSRGASSTDTQYF. Variable domain in full (rest from reference TRBV9 and TRBJ2-3): DSGVTQTPKHLITATGQRVTLRCSPRSGDLSVYWYQQSLDQGLQFLIQYYNGEERAKGNILERFSAQQFPDLHSELNLSSLELGDSALYFCASSGSRGASSTDTQYFGPGTRLTVL.